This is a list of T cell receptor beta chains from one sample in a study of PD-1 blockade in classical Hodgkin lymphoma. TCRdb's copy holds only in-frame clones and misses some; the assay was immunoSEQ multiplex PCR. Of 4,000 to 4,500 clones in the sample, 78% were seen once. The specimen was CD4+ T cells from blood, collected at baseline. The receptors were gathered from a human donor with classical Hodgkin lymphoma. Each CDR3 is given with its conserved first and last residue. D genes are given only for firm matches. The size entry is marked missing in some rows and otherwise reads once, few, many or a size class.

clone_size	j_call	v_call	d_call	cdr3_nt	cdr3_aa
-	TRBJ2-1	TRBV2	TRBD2	TGTGCCAGCCGGAGACTAGCGGGAGCGGGTGAGCAGTTCTTC	CASRRLAGAGEQFF
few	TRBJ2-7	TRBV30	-	TGTGCCTGGAGCAGGGGGGGAGCTTACGAGCAGTACTTC	CAWSRGGAYEQYF
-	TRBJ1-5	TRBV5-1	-	TGCGCCAGCAGCTTAACGCTGATGGGGGGAGCGCAGCCCCAGCATTTT	CASSLTLMGGAQPQHF
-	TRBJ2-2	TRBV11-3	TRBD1	TGTGCCAGCAGCCCTGAAGGGGACAGGGGAACCGGGGAGCTGTTTTTT	CASSPEGDRGTGELFF
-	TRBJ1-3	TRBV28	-	TGTGCCAGCAGTTTATATCGGGGGCCTGGAAACACCATATATTTT	CASSLYRGPGNTIYF
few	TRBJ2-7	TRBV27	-	TGTGCCAGCAGTTTTACCAGGGGTTATGGTGAGCAGTACTTC	CASSFTRGYGEQYF
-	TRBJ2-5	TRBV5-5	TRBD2	TGTGCCAGCAGCCTGACGGGGGGGATCCAAGAGACCCAGTACTTC	CASSLTGGIQETQYF
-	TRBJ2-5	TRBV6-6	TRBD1	TGTGCCAGCACCACAGGACAGGGAGCCCCTTCAGAGACCCAGTACTTC	CASTTGQGAPSETQYF
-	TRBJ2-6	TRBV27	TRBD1	TGTGCCAGCAGTCACGGACAGGGAGCTTCTGGGGCCAACGTCCTGACTTTC	CASSHGQGASGANVLTF
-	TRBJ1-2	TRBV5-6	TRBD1	TGTGCCAGCAGCTTGTTAGGGGGCATAGCTAACTATGGCTACACCTTC	CASSLLGGIANYGYTF
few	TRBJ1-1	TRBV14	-	TGTGCCAGCAGCCTGGGACTGCAATTAAAAGCTTTCTTT	CASSLGLQLKAFF
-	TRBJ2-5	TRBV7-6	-	TGTGCCAGCAGCTCGACTGGCGAGACCCAGTACTTC	CASSSTGETQYF
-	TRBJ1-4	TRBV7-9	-	TGTGCCAGCAGCTTTTGGGGACAAGTGGAAGAAAAACTGTTTTTT	CASSFWGQVEEKLFF
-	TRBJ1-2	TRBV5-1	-	TGCGCCAGCAGCTCGGGCCGAAGCTACTATGGCTACACCTTC	CASSSGRSYYGYTF
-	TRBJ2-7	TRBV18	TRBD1	TGTGCCAGCTCACCACGTAGGCCGGGACAGGGGGACGAGCAGTACTTC	CASSPRRPGQGDEQYF
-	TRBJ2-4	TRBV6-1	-	TGTGCCAGCCGGGTGGGGCATCCCAAAAACATTCAGTACTTC	CASRVGHPKNIQYF
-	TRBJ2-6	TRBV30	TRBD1	TGTGCCTGGAGCCGACAGGGCCCCTCTGGGGCCAACGTCCTGACTTTC	CAWSRQGPSGANVLTF
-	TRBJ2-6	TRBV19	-	TGTGCCAGTAACTCCATCTCTGGGGCCAACGTCCTGACTTTC	CASNSISGANVLTF
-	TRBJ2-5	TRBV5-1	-	TGCGCCAGCAGCTCGGGGGTGGGGCGTCAAGAGACCCAGTACTTC	CASSSGVGRQETQYF
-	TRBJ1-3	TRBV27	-	TGTGCCAGCAGTTTATACTCAGGCTCTGGAAACACCATATATTTT	CASSLYSGSGNTIYF
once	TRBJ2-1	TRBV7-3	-	TGTGCCAGCAGCTCTCTCGGGGGGCGCAATGAGCAGTTCTTC	CASSSLGGRNEQFF
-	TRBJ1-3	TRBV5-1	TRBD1	TGCGCCAGCAGCTCCGGGACAGCTGGAAACACCATATATTTT	CASSSGTAGNTIYF
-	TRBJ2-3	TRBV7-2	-	TGTGCCAGCAGCTTAGGAGGGGCCACAGATACGCAGTATTTT	CASSLGGATDTQYF
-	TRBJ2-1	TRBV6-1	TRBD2	TGTGCCAGCAGTGAATATCGGGGGGACAATGAGCAGTTCTTC	CASSEYRGDNEQFF
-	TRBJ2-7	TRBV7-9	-	TGTGCCAGCAGCTCGACAGCGGGCGGCTACGAGCAGTACTTC	CASSSTAGGYEQYF
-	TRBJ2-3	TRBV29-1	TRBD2	TGCAGCGGAGCGGGGGGCATAGCAGATACGCAGTATTTT	CSGAGGIADTQYF
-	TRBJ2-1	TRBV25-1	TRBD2	TGTGCCAGCAGACTAGCGGGGGCTGCCTACAATGAGCAGTTCTTC	CASRLAGAAYNEQFF
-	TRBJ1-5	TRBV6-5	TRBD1	TGTGCCAGCAGTTTCGGACAGGGGAGTTATCAGCCCCAGCATTTT	CASSFGQGSYQPQHF
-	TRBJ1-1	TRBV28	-	TGTGCCAGCAGTTTCCTGAACACTGAAGCTTTCTTT	CASSFLNTEAFF
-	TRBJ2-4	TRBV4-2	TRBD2	TGTGCCAGCAGCCCGGGAGGGGATTGGAACATTCAGTACTTC	CASSPGGDWNIQYF
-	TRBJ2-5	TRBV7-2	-	TGTGCCAGCAGTCCGCGGAGGGTCCAAGAGACCCAGTACTTC	CASSPRRVQETQYF
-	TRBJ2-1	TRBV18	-	TGTGCCAGCTCCCTTAAAGTAGAAGCGGACCAAAGCTCCTACAATGAGCAGTTCTTC	CASSLKVEADQSSYNEQFF
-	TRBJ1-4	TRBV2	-	TGTGCCACCACCCGGGGCCCTAATGAAAAACTGTTTTTT	CATTRGPNEKLFF
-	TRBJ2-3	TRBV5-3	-	TGTGCCAGAAGCTTGGTTTGGCCGAACCTATCCACAGATACGCAGTATTTT	CARSLVWPNLSTDTQYF
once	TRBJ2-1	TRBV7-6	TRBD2	TGTGCCAGCAGGACCGGACTAGCGGGACAAGATCAGCAGTTCTTC	CASRTGLAGQDQQFF
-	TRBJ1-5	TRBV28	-	TGTGCCAGCAGTTTGGCAGGGAATGGTCAGCCCCAGCATTTT	CASSLAGNGQPQHF
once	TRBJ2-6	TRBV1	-	TGCACCAGCAGGACACAAAGTCGGGCCAACGTCCTGACTTTC	CTSRTQSRANVLTF
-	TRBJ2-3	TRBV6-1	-	TGTGCCACCCCTTACGGGAGCACAGATACGCAGTATTTT	CATPYGSTDTQYF
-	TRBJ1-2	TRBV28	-	TGTGCCAGCAGTGTTCTCAGGGTCAACTATGGCTACACCTTC	CASSVLRVNYGYTF
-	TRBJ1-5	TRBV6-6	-	TGTGCCAGCAGCCCCAATCCCAGGTTGAGCAATCAGCCCCAGCATTTT	CASSPNPRLSNQPQHF
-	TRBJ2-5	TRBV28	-	TGTGCCAGCAGTTTGCAGGGGACAATGCGGGAGACCCAGTACTTC	CASSLQGTMRETQYF
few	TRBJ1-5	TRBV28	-	TGTGCCAGCAGTTCCCTCTGGAGTAGCAATCAGCCCCAGCATTTT	CASSSLWSSNQPQHF
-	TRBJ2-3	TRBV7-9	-	TGTGCCAGCAGCGCCGGTAGGGGCGGCACAGATACGCAGTATTTT	CASSAGRGGTDTQYF
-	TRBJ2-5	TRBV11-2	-	TGTGCCAGCAGCCTCCAATCGGGGTGGGAGACCCAGTACTTC	CASSLQSGWETQYF
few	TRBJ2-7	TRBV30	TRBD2	TGTGCCTGGAGTACAAAGCGGGGGGCCTACGAGCAGTACTTC	CAWSTKRGAYEQYF
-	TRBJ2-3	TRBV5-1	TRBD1	TGCGCCAGCAGCTTTTCGGACAGGGAGGATACGCAGTATTTT	CASSFSDREDTQYF
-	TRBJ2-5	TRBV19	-	TGTGCCAGTAGTACGGGGGCTGGGACCCAGTACTTC	CASSTGAGTQYF
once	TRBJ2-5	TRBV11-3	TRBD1	TGTGCCAGCAGCTCTGGACAGGGGATGGAGACCCAGTACTTC	CASSSGQGMETQYF
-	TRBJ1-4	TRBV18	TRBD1	TGTGCCAGCTCACCAGGACAGGGGCCTGAAAAACTGTTTTTT	CASSPGQGPEKLFF
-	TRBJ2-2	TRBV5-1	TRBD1	TGCGCCAGCAGCCCACAGGGGGAAGGCGGGGAGCTGTTTTTT	CASSPQGEGGELFF
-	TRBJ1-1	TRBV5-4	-	TGTGCCAGCAGCTTAGACCTAGGGAACACTGAAGCTTTCTTT	CASSLDLGNTEAFF
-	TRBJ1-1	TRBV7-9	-	TGTGCCAGCAGCTTAGGCACTGAAGCTTTCTTT	CASSLGTEAFF
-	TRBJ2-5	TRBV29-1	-	TGCAGCACAGCTCACGTTCCGGGACAGCGGGGGGAGACCCAGTACTTC	CSTAHVPGQRGETQYF
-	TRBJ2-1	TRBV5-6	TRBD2	TGTGCCAGCAGCTTCCCCAGCGGGGGGTTAGATGAGCAGTTCTTC	CASSFPSGGLDEQFF